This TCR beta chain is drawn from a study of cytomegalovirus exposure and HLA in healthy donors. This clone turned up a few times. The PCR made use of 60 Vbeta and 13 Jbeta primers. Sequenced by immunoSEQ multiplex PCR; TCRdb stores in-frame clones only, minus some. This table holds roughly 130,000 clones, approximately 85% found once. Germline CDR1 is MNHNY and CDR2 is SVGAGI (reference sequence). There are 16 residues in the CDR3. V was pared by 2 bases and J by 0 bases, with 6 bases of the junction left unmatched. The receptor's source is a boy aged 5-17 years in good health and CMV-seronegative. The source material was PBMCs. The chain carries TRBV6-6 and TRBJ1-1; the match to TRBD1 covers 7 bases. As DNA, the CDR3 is TGTGCCAGCAGTTACGGACAGGAACTATTGAACACTGAAGCTTTCTTT. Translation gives CASSYGQELLNTEAFF.